Presented here are 2 T cell receptor beta chains from one specimen sequenced in a study of regulatory T cells in long-lasting Graves disease. TCR beta libraries were built with iRepertoire HTBI primers and Arm-PCR of CDR3 regions. TCRdb recomputed calls from the multiplex PCR reads with MiXCR, one row per CDR3 protein. Here the sample spans fewer than 650,000 distinct CDR3 sequences, about 16% being singletons. Time point reported: newly diagnosed GD, antithyroid drugs for less than 3 months. RNA isolated from PBMCs was used to make the TCR library. This sample was shared with a second study, whose subject was T cells in Graves' hyperthyroidism and ophthalmopathy.

This specimen consisted of peripheral blood mononuclear cells (PBMCs), obtained at new diagnosis, from a patient treated with antithyroid drugs. The source is a young woman with Graves disease.

This rearrangement joins TRBV20-1 to TRBJ1-2, with D possibly matching TRBD1 (5 bases). The germline V gene has CDR1 DFQATT and CDR2 SNEGSKA (reference sequence). This CDR3 is 12 amino acids long. Trimming left V 8 bases short and J 7 bases short, with 17 bases between. The CDR3 loop reads CSPNGGEGGYTF. CDR3 coding DNA: TGCAGTCCTAATGGGGGGGAGGGTGGCTACACCTTC.

This clonotype was observed many times. V and J are TRBV11-2 and TRBJ2-7; D not certain. This CDR3 contains 12 residues. Germline assignment: CDR1 SGHAT and CDR2 FQNNGV. Trimming left V 0 bases short and J 10 bases short, with 10 bases between. The CDR3 is CASSLDSRGQYF. CDR3 DNA: TGTGCCAGCAGCTTAGATAGCCGAGGACAGTACTTC.